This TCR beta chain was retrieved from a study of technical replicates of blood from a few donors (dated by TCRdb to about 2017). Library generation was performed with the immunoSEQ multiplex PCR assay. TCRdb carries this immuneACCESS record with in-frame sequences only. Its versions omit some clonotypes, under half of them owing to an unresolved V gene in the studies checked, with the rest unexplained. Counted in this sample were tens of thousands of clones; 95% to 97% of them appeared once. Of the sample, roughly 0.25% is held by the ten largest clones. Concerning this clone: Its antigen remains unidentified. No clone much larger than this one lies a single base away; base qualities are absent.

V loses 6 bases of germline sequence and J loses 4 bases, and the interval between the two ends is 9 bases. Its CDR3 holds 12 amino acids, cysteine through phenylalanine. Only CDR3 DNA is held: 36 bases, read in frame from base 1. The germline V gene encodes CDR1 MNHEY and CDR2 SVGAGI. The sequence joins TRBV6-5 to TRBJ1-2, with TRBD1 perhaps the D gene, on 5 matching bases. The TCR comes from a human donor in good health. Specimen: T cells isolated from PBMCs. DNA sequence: TGTGCCAGCAGCCGGGACTTCTATGGCTACACCTTC. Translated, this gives CASSRDFYGYTF.